This T cell receptor (beta chain) emerged from a study of a mutant IDH1 vaccine in newly diagnosed glioma. Background on the study: Visit V12 happened at week 35; visit V13 happened at week 47.

Trimming pared 8 bases from V and 10 bases from J, leaving 15 bases between. The germline CDR1 and CDR2 sequences are MNHEY and SVGAGI. The CDR3 contains 12 residues. Method: immunoSEQ multiplex PCR; TCRdb's copy keeps in-frame clones and lacks some. The sample carries roughly 86,000 clones, around nine tenths recorded once. Noted time point: week 47, end of study. The investigators gave 300 ug of mutant IDH1 20-mer peptide in each vaccine dose, together with topical imiquimod. Only one count was recorded for this clone. Its antigen is still unknown. Sequenced here: PBMCs, sampled from a glioma patient whose treatment included an IDH1 peptide vaccine. The chain employs TRBV6-5 and TRBJ1-5; weak D call: TRBD1 (6 bases). This TCR derives from a woman between 50 and 59 years old with glioma. The DNA for the CDR3 is TGTGCCAGCCGCCGCAGGGACATTCCCCAGCATTTT. This sequence encodes CASRRRDIPQHF.